This record concerns one T cell receptor beta chain sequence. Positively selected for CCR7, the CD45RO-negative cells used as naive CD8 cells excluded terminally differentiated effector memory CD45RA+ cells. Original methodology: Sequence data from immunoSEQ were junction-only and lacked quality scores; consequently, filtering differed. Clones were sequenced by immunoSEQ multiplex PCR, and TCRdb holds only the in-frame ones, with some missing. That table gives V, J and clone size, and the DNA gave D and trimming. The sample carries some 2 million clones, about 95% recorded once. This record comes from a study of shared clonotypes between healthy human individuals. Study overall: The cohort comprised a couple of women and a few men. Their ages spanned 18 to 49 years.

The TCR was taken from a man younger than 35 in good health. The sequencing sample was made of naive CD8+ T cells sorted from blood.

The CDR3 nucleotides read TGTGCCAGCACTTCAACCGGGGTAGCGGGAGCTGGGGCCAACGTCCTGACTTTC. It is translated as CASTSTGVAGAGANVLTF. This rearrangement joins TRBV27 to TRBJ2-6; TRBD2 matches 9 bases. V dropped 7 bases and J dropped 2; count of bases not matched to a gene: 12. The CDR3 loop spans 18 amino acids. Germline V gene lookup returns CDR1 MNHEY and CDR2 SMNVEV (reference sequence).